This record looks at one T cell receptor (beta chain) sequence and its context. This record comes from a study of OX40 agonist ivuxolimab in advanced cancers. Study background: With a range of roughly 20 to 80, age averaged about 59 years, and roughly 80% were male. Antecedent anti-PD-1, anti-PD-L1 or anti-CTLA-4 therapy was permissible, with under 50% having received some.

Libraries were prepared by immunoSEQ multiplex PCR; TCRdb keeps only in-frame clonotypes and omits some of them. The sample holds roughly 100,000 clones, 90% seen once. V was clipped by 5 bases and J by 7 bases, with 12 bases between them. The germline V gene has CDR1 SGHNT and CDR2 YYREEE (reference sequence). The CDR3 runs 12 residues. The TCR sequence derives from an adult with an advanced solid tumor such as melanoma, head and neck, liver or kidney cancer. The V call is TRBV5-4, the J call TRBJ1-2; no clear D. Sequencing was performed on CD4+ or CD8+ T cells sorted from blood, taken in a trial of the OX40 agonist ivuxolimab. DNA for the CDR3: TGTGCCAGCAGTTGGCTCTCGTCTGGCTACACCTTC. It yields the protein CASSWLSSGYTF.